The 2 T cell receptor beta chains listed next were all sequenced from one sample in a study of T-cell memory formation after mild COVID-19. One entry per CDR3 protein results from TCRdb running MiXCR on the 5' RACE reads. The sample has hundreds of thousands of distinct CDR3 sequences, 15% to 20% seen once; the top ten hold roughly 25%. The sequenced material came from PBMCs or a T cell subset sorted from them (not recorded which). These receptors all stem from a man aged 18 to 30 who had mild COVID-19 (a few samples of this study predate the infection). Cell type and time point are not known.

The chain recombines TRBV6-5 with TRBJ2-1, with 12 bases matching TRBD2. Per germline, CDR1 MNHEY and CDR2 SVGAGI. Losses at the gene ends were 5 bases for V and 9 bases for J; bases not matched to a gene: 11. This CDR3 spans 16 amino acids. The CDR3 DNA reads TGTGCCAGCAGTAACCCTCTAGCGGGGGGGCCGGTTGAGCAGTTCTTC. This codes for CASSNPLAGGPVEQFF.

The chain carries TRBV9 and TRBJ1-5; 7 bases are shared with TRBD1. The CDR3 totals 13 residues. Germline CDR1 and CDR2: SGDLS and YYNGEE. V gave up 3 bases and J gave up 4 bases; unmatched junction bases: 1. The CDR3 nucleotides are TGTGCCAGCAGCGAGACAGGGAATCAGCCCCAGCATTTT. This encodes CASSETGNQPQHF.